A single sample gave rise to the 7 T cell receptor beta chains below, sequenced in a study of cytomegalovirus exposure and HLA in healthy donors. Researchers ran the PCR with 60 Vbeta and 13 Jbeta primers. The assay was immunoSEQ multiplex PCR, and TCRdb's table has in-frame clones only and misses some. This sample carries some 140,000 clones, more than 60% of them seen once, and the ten largest clones take roughly 10%. Sequenced material: PBMCs. The origin of the receptors is a woman aged 45-59 years in good health and CMV-seropositive.

The V and J genes are TRBV16 and TRBJ2-1; possible D gene TRBD1, 5 bases. CDR1 and CDR2 (germline): KGHSY, FQNENV. The V gene lost 1 base and the J gene lost 6 bases, with 16 bases spanning the gap. CDR3 size: 16 residues. CDR3 in amino acids: CASSQWWQGLTNEQFF. The CDR3 region has the DNA TGTGCCAGCAGCCAATGGTGGCAGGGCCTCACCAATGAGCAGTTCTTC.

The V and J genes are TRBV5-4 and TRBJ2-7; D perhaps matches TRBD2 (5 bases). CDR1 SGHNT and CDR2 YYREEE come from the germline V gene (reference sequence). The CDR3 extends over 16 amino acids. V dropped 0 bases and J dropped 0 bases, with 13 bases sitting between them. DNA of the CDR3: TGTGCCAGCAGCTTGGGGCGTCCGGGGAGCTCCTACGAGCAGTACTTC. Translated, it gives CASSLGRPGSSYEQYF.

This clone turned up a few times. The V and J genes are TRBV9 and TRBJ2-3; weak D call: TRBD2 (5 bases). The length of the CDR3 is 13 residues. The V gene lost 0 bases and the J gene lost 3 bases, with 5 bases spanning the gap. Germline lookup yields CDR1 SGDLS and CDR2 YYNGEE. DNA for the CDR3: TGTGCCAGCAGCGTAGGAGGGACAGATACGCAGTATTTT. Its protein product is CASSVGGTDTQYF.

The V gene is TRBV2, the J gene TRBJ2-2; D is possibly TRBD1 (5 bases). This CDR3 spans 14 amino acids. The ends were cut back, 6 bases at V and 4 bases at J, with 12 bases in the middle. Germline lookup yields CDR1 SNHLY and CDR2 FYNNEI. The CDR3 DNA follows: TGTGCCAGCAGAATACAGGTCGGCACCGGGGAGCTGTTTTTT. Translating gives CASRIQVGTGELFF.

The sample holds a few counts of this clone. This chain links TRBV4-1 with TRBJ2-5, with TRBD1 matching over 10 bases. The CDR3 length is 16 residues. V lost 0 bases and J lost 5; bases outside the gene matches: 6. Germline values: CDR1 MGHRA, CDR2 YSYEKL. The CDR3 DNA reads as TGCGCCAGCAGCCAAGATGGAAAGGGACAGGGGGAGACCCAGTACTTC. This codes for CASSQDGKGQGETQYF.

V and J are TRBV29-1 and TRBJ2-7; 12 bases are shared with TRBD1. CDR3 length: 13 amino acids. Germline loops: CDR1 SQVTM, CDR2 ANQGSEA. The ends lost 5 bases at V and 6 bases at J; junction bases unmatched: 5. DNA of the CDR3: TGCAGCGTTTCCCGGGACAGGGGGCCCGAGCAGTACTTC. Translating it yields CSVSRDRGPEQYF.

The chain uses TRBV28 and TRBJ2-5; D not resolved. The germline V and J ends were trimmed by 4 bases and 4 bases, with 4 bases remaining between them. The CDR3 length is 11 residues. CDR1 and CDR2 (germline): MDHEN, SYDVKM. The chain's CDR3 is CASSWRETQYF. DNA of the CDR3: TGTGCCAGCAGTTGGAGAGAGACCCAGTACTTC. The full variable domain, completed using reference TRBV28 and TRBJ2-5, is DVKVTQSSRYLVKRTGEKVFLECVQDMDHENMFWYRQDPGLGLRLIYFSYDVKMKEKGDIPEGYSVSREKKERFSLILESASTNQTSMYLCASSWRETQYFGPGTRLLVL.